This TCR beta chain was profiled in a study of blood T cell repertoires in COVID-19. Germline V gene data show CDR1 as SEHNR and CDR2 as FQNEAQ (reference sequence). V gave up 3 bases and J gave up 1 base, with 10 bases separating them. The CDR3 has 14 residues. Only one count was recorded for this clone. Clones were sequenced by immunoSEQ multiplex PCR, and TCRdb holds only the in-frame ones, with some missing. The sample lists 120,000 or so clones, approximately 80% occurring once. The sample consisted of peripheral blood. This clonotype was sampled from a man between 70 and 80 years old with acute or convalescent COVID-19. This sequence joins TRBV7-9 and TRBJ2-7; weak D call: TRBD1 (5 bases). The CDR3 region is CASSLMAGSYEQYF. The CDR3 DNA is TGTGCCAGCAGCTTGATGGCAGGGTCCTACGAGCAGTACTTC.